The clone carrying this T cell receptor beta chain came up a few times. What it binds is unknown. This sample was included in a study of T cell repertoires in cytomegalovirus infection. Across the whole study: CMV epitopes in the study were HLA-C-restricted (recently identified) and HLA-B-restricted (well studied). An indication of both CMV infection and matching HLA type came from public TCR beta signatures. Overall study findings and caveats: Across the ex vivo response, the dominant clonotypes were HLA-C-restricted CMV-specific TCR beta clonotypes. Accumulated public TCR beta family frequency recognized individuals carrying CMV together with the relevant HLA.

TCRdb fed the reads into MiXCR, producing one record per CDR3 protein. The data hold roughly 80,000 distinct CDR3 sequences, with more than 20% observed a single time. This TCR was recovered from a human donor in good health (CMV status not recorded). Some clones in this sample may be carry-over from other donors' samples. The sequencing used CD8+ T cells from cultured PBMCs, collected from culture after CMV antigen stimulation.

The CDR3 here is CASGGSGNTIYF. CDR3 nucleotides: TGTGCTAGTGGGGGCTCTGGAAACACCATATATTTT. This chain links TRBV12-5 with TRBJ1-3; D uncertain. This CDR3 is built from 12 residues. Per the germline V gene, CDR1 is LGHNT and CDR2 is FRNRAP. V lost 6 bases to trimming and J lost 0 bases, with 3 bases between them.